This TCR beta chain originates from a study of blood T cell repertoires in COVID-19. Some clones are missing from TCRdb's copy, which holds only in-frame ones; the method was immunoSEQ multiplex PCR. This sample has under 250,000 clones, with approximately 89% found just once. For this clone: A read error may produce the germline difference seen at one junction end.

The germline CDR1 and CDR2 sequences are MNHEY and SVGAGI. The CDR3 is made up of 15 amino acids. Sequencing was carried out using peripheral blood. The sequence derives from a woman aged 25 to 39 with COVID-19, enrolled during active disease. J is TRBJ1-6 and V is TRBV6-5, with TRBD1 as a possible D gene (6 bases). The CDR3, as DNA: TGTGCCAGCAGTGACTCACAGGGAGTTCATTCACCCCTCCACTTT. Amino acid sequence: CASSDSQGVHSPLHF.